One TCR beta chain is described in this entry. Its specificity is not known. A much larger clonotype is one base distant, so this may be a read error. This CDR3 fails to terminate in the conserved phenylalanine or tryptophan, so it likely reflects a read error. Because the CDR3's place on the DNA is in doubt, the DNA is left out and the CDR3 is given as listed by TCRdb. These data come from a study of T cells in Graves' hyperthyroidism and ophthalmopathy. Whole-study results and caveats: Ophthalmopathy cases were set apart from stable hyperthyroidism by a 13 V-J model. Most thyroid clonotypes expanded above 0.001 appeared in blood too.

Germline V gives CDR1 SQVTM, CDR2 ANQGSEA. With termini counted, the CDR3 has 8 amino acids. Any patient presenting with uncontrolled infection, other autoimmune disease, pregnancy or lactation was left out. Amplification yielded TCR beta CDR3 regions, with RNA transcripts as the source. First-round RT-PCR targeting the TCR CDR3 was performed with the HTBI primer set. TCRdb called the multiplex PCR reads again in MiXCR, with one record for every CDR3 protein. This table holds about 520,000 distinct CDR3 sequences, less than 25% found once. Material: blood. The origin of this receptor is a man aged 18-30 years with Graves' hyperthyroidism. The chain recombines TRBV29-1 with TRBJ1-2. The CDR3 loop reads CSVPNTPV.